Listed here are 29 T cell receptor beta chains from one sample, sequenced in a study of CD8 T cells in Susac syndrome. Random hexamers served to reverse transcribe roughly 0.45 to 1 ug RNA. TCRdb used MiXCR to reprocess the immunoSEQ multiplex PCR reads, holding one entry per CDR3 protein. Of about 140,000 distinct CDR3 sequences listed, 85% to 95% are singletons. Sequencing used CD4+ T cells from PBMCs. Receptors were obtained from a human donor with multiple sclerosis.

The chain couples TRBV28 to TRBJ2-1; D is undetermined. This CDR3 region has 13 residues. Looked up from germline, CDR1 is MDHEN and CDR2 is SYDVKM. The ends were cut back, 7 bases at V and 8 bases at J, with 15 bases in the middle. The CDR3: CASTPFAAHEQFF. The CDR3 DNA sequence: TGTGCCAGCACCCCATTTGCGGCCCATGAGCAGTTCTTC.

The gene calls are TRBV9 and TRBJ1-1, with D possibly matching TRBD1 (5 bases). Germline assignment: CDR1 SGDLS and CDR2 YYNGEE. CDR3 length: 15 amino acids. With 2 bases removed from V and 0 bases from J, the gap between germline ends came to 11 bases. The CDR3 DNA reads TGTGCCAGCAGCGTTGTGGACATTTTGAACACTGAAGCTTTCTTT. Protein product: CASSVVDILNTEAFF. The full variable domain, with the rest looked up from reference TRBV9 and TRBJ1-1, is DSGVTQTPKHLITATGQRVTLRCSPRSGDLSVYWYQQSLDQGLQFLIQYYNGEERAKGNILERFSAQQFPDLHSELNLSSLELGDSALYFCASSVVDILNTEAFFGQGTRLTVV.

The table lists this clonotype with a few counts. The rearrangement links TRBV9 to TRBJ2-7; TRBD1 matches at 7 bases. V shed 7 bases and J 5 bases; nucleotides not matched to a gene: 0. The CDR3 contains 10 residues. Germline lookup yields CDR1 SGDLS and CDR2 YYNGEE. This chain's CDR3 is CASQGDEQYF. The DNA for the CDR3 is TGTGCCAGCCAGGGGGACGAGCAGTACTTC.

The chain carries TRBV12-3 or TRBV12-4 and TRBJ1-4, with 7 bases matching TRBD1. With 3 bases clipped from V and 10 bases from J, the junction kept 8 bases outside the gene matches. The CDR3 extends over 14 amino acids. CDR3 amino acids: CASSLGQRLPKLFF. The CDR3 DNA reads as TGTGCCAGCAGTTTGGGACAGCGCCTGCCAAAACTGTTTTTT.

This clonotype was observed once. This rearrangement joins TRBV28 to TRBJ2-7; TRBD1 agrees at 12 bases. V was pared by 2 bases and J by 5 bases, with 7 bases of the junction left unmatched. The CDR3 consists of 16 residues. From germline, CDR1 is MDHEN and CDR2 SYDVKM. The DNA of the CDR3 is TGTGCCAGCAGTTTAGTCCCGGGACAGGGGGCCCACGAGCAGTACTTC. It is translated as CASSLVPGQGAHEQYF.

This chain links TRBV29-1 with TRBJ2-1; no definite D call. The CDR3 spans 10 residues. CDR1 and CDR2 from the germline V gene are SQVTM and ANQGSEA. V was cut by 8 bases and J by 7 bases, with 9 bases left in between. DNA for the CDR3: TGCAGCTGCCGGATAAATGAGCAGTTCTTC. Translating gives CSCRINEQFF.

This chain links TRBV15 with TRBJ2-7; tentatively, D is TRBD2 (5 bases). The V gene's germline CDR1 is LNHNV and CDR2 YYDKDF (reference sequence). V was cut by 6 bases and J by 4 bases, with 7 bases left in between. This CDR3 spans 11 amino acids. Written as DNA, the CDR3 is TGTGCCACCAGAGGACTTTACGAGCAGTACTTC. Translation: CATRGLYEQYF.

The rearrangement uses TRBV5-1 and TRBJ2-7; 7 positions match TRBD1. V lost 2 bases and J lost 2; bases outside the gene matches: 4. The CDR3 is 14 amino acids. Per germline, CDR1 SGHRS and CDR2 YFSETQ. Written as DNA, the CDR3 is TGCGCCAGCAGCTTTCGACAGGGCCCCTACGAGCAGTACTTC. This gives the protein CASSFRQGPYEQYF. Using reference TRBV5-1 and TRBJ2-7 for the parts outside the CDR3, the full variable domain is KAGVTQTPRYLIKTRGQQVTLSCSPISGHRSVSWYQQTPGQGLQFLFEYFSETQRNKGNFPGRFSGRQFSNSRSEMNVSTLELGDSALYLCASSFRQGPYEQYFGPGTRLTVT.

The chain joins TRBV15 to TRBJ1-1; D possibly corresponds to TRBD1 (6 bases). Germline V gives CDR1 LNHNV, CDR2 YYDKDF (reference sequence). The ends were cut back, 5 bases at V and 5 bases at J, with 18 bases in the middle. This CDR3 region has 15 residues. CDR3 sequence (DNA): TGTGCCACCAGCCGCCTCGGCAGGGGAGATACTGAAGCTTTCTTT. This encodes CATSRLGRGDTEAFF.

V gene TRBV7-2 combines with J gene TRBJ2-7; tentatively, D is TRBD2 (6 bases). CDR1 is SGHTA, CDR2 FQGNSA, per germline. The CDR3 extends over 13 amino acids. Trimming took 5 bases from V and 2 from J, leaving 10 bases between them. The CDR3 DNA is TGTGCCAGCAGCAACCTAGCGACCTACGAGCAGTACTTC. It specifies CASSNLATYEQYF.

This chain links TRBV5-1 with TRBJ2-3; 9 bases line up with TRBD2. With 4 bases clipped from V and 2 bases from J, the junction kept 8 bases outside the gene matches. Germline-derived CDR1 and CDR2 are SGHRS and YFSETQ. This CDR3 has 16 amino acids. The CDR3 DNA reads as TGCGCCAGCAGCATGGCCGGGACTAGCCCCACAGATACGCAGTATTTT. It is translated as CASSMAGTSPTDTQYF.

The J gene is TRBJ1-6, the V gene TRBV20-1; D perhaps matches TRBD1 (6 bases). Germline CDR1 and CDR2: DFQATT and SNEGSKA (reference sequence). The CDR3 length is 15 residues. The germline V and J ends were trimmed by 6 bases and 7 bases, with 19 bases remaining between them. This chain's CDR3 is CSAGPGGGRNSPLHF. The CDR3, as DNA: TGCAGTGCAGGGCCGGGGGGCGGTAGAAATTCACCCCTCCACTTT.

The V call is TRBV18, the J call TRBJ1-2; perhaps TRBD1 as D (6 bases). CDR1 is KGHSH, CDR2 LQKENI, per germline. The V end lost 2 bases, the J end lost 5 bases, and 15 bases lay between the germline ends. This CDR3 has 15 amino acids. CDR3 nucleotide sequence: TGTGCCAGCTCACCAGCCAGGGGAGGCCCTTATGGCTACACCTTC. It encodes CASSPARGGPYGYTF.

The genes are TRBV11-2 and TRBJ2-1; D remains ambiguous. Between the trimmed V and J ends, which lost 1 base and 10 bases, there was a span of 8 bases. Germline V lookup: CDR1 SGHAT, CDR2 FQNNGV. The CDR3 runs to 12 residues. The CDR3 loop is CASSLGAGEQFF. CDR3 nucleotide sequence: TGTGCCAGCAGCTTAGGGGCCGGCGAGCAGTTCTTC.

The rearrangement joins TRBV25-1 to TRBJ1-2, with D perhaps matching TRBD1 (5 bases). Trimming cost V 2 bases and J 8 bases, with 9 bases left between them. The CDR3 runs 12 residues. CDR1 MGHDK and CDR2 SYGVNS come from the germline V gene. CDR3 protein: CASSEVGAGYTF. CDR3 DNA: TGTGCCAGCAGTGAAGTAGGGGCCGGCTACACCTTC.

This clonotype is a singleton in its sample. The chain combines TRBV19 with TRBJ2-7; D is undetermined. The germline CDR1 and CDR2 sequences are LNHDA and SQIVND (reference sequence). The length of the CDR3 is 11 residues. Deletions cut 4 bases from V and 3 bases from J, with 4 bases between. The chain's CDR3 is CASSTVYEQYF. Here the CDR3 DNA reads TGTGCCAGTAGTACGGTCTACGAGCAGTACTTC.

The chain uses TRBV20-1 and TRBJ2-7, with unresolved D. Germline loops: CDR1 DFQATT, CDR2 SNEGSKA (reference sequence). The V gene lost 6 bases and the J gene lost 2 bases, with 14 bases spanning the gap. The CDR3 sequence is 13 residues long. DNA of the CDR3: TGCAGTGCCAATCCAGGCAGCACCTACGAGCAGTACTTC. As protein: CSANPGSTYEQYF.

The rearrangement links TRBV20-1 to TRBJ1-5; tentatively, D is TRBD1 (5 bases). The CDR3 loop spans 15 amino acids. V dropped 5 bases and J dropped 1 base, with 15 bases sitting between them. Germline V CDR1 and CDR2: DFQATT, SNEGSKA (reference sequence). The CDR3 is CSALSGQGSNQPQHF. The CDR3 bases are TGCAGTGCTCTCTCAGGACAAGGAAGCAATCAGCCCCAGCATTTT.

The CDR3 is CSVETSTYEQYF. As DNA, the CDR3 is TGCAGCGTTGAGACAAGTACCTACGAGCAGTACTTC. This chain links TRBV29-1 with TRBJ2-7; D not certain. This CDR3 has 12 amino acids. Trimming left V 3 bases short and J 2 bases short, with 8 bases between. The germline V gene has CDR1 SQVTM and CDR2 ANQGSEA.

This clonotype was seen once. The chain combines TRBV27 with TRBJ1-6, with a tentative D call TRBD1 (6 bases). This CDR3 has 14 amino acids. The V end lost 4 bases, the J end lost 5 bases, and 9 bases lay between the germline ends. Germline V gene data show CDR1 as MNHEY and CDR2 as SMNVEV (reference sequence). CDR3 sequence reads: CASSSRQDNSPLHF. The CDR3 nucleotides read TGTGCCAGCAGTTCCCGACAGGATAATTCACCCCTCCACTTT.

This clonotype was detected once. The chain joins TRBV11-1 to TRBJ2-3; no clear D. Between the trimmed V and J ends, which lost 5 bases and 8 bases, there was a span of 8 bases. This CDR3 is built from 11 residues. The germline CDR1 and CDR2 sequences are SGHAT and FQDESV (reference sequence). The CDR3 is CASSDALTQYF. The DNA for the CDR3 is TGTGCCAGCAGCGATGCTCTTACGCAGTATTTT.

The chain has TRBV5-5 and TRBJ1-6; 8 bases agree with TRBD1. The trim removed 9 bases at V and 9 bases at J, leaving 11 bases unmatched. The germline V gene encodes CDR1 SGHKS and CDR2 YYEKEE (reference sequence). The CDR3 has 14 amino acids. The CDR3 is CATQDRGKSSPLHF. The CDR3 region has the DNA TGTGCCACCCAAGACAGGGGAAAGAGTTCACCCCTCCACTTT.

This clonotype was detected only once. The chain carries TRBV6-5 and TRBJ1-6, with 10 nucleotides matching TRBD1. This CDR3 contains 14 residues. V was clipped by 8 bases and J by 6 bases; unmatched bases: 4. The germline gives CDR1 MNHEY, CDR2 SVGAGI. The CDR3 DNA follows: TGTGCCAGCGCCCGGGACAGGGGTAATTCACCCCTCCACTTT. Translated, it gives CASARDRGNSPLHF.

As DNA, the CDR3 is TGTGCCAGCACCCAGACAGGGATTAGTTCGAACACTGAAGCTTTCTTT. This translates into CASTQTGISSNTEAFF. The genes are TRBV6-1 and TRBJ1-1; 7 bases agree with TRBD1. Germline trimming cut 7 bases from V and 1 base from J; bases unmatched to any gene: 12. Looked up from germline, CDR1 is MNHNS and CDR2 is SASEGT. The CDR3 spans 16 residues.

V gene TRBV6-5 combines with J gene TRBJ2-1, with D possibly called TRBD1 or TRBD2 (5 bases each). V lost 6 bases and J lost 5, with 11 bases in between. CDR1 is MNHEY, CDR2 SVGAGI, per germline. The CDR3 has 13 amino acids. The CDR3 DNA reads as TGTGCCAGCAGGGCGACGGGACACAATGAGCAGTTCTTC. This encodes CASRATGHNEQFF.

The rearrangement uses TRBV6-1 and TRBJ1-5; D is unresolved. Germline loops: CDR1 MNHNS, CDR2 SASEGT. Trimming stripped 2 bases from V and 4 bases from J, with 15 bases between. The length of the CDR3 is 16 residues. CDR3 loop: CASSETPGYPNQPQHF. In DNA, the CDR3 is TGTGCCAGCAGTGAAACCCCGGGGTACCCAAATCAGCCCCAGCATTTT.

The count of this clonotype is one. This chain joins TRBV7-8 and TRBJ2-1, with D possibly matching TRBD2 (5 bases). The CDR3 loop spans 16 amino acids. V lost 7 bases and J 3 bases, leaving 19 bases between the germline ends. The germline gives CDR1 SGHVS, CDR2 FQNEAQ. CDR3 protein: CASIQRRDESYNEQFF. Written as DNA, the CDR3 is TGTGCCAGCATCCAACGCCGGGATGAAAGCTACAATGAGCAGTTCTTC.

The rearrangement uses TRBV20-1 and TRBJ1-2; 10 bases agree with TRBD1. The trim removed 5 bases at V and 5 bases at J, leaving 2 bases unmatched. Germline V gene sequence: CDR1 DFQATT, CDR2 SNEGSKA (reference sequence). The CDR3 extends over 12 amino acids. The CDR3: CSAPGQGYGYTF. The CDR3, as DNA: TGCAGTGCTCCGGGACAGGGGTATGGCTACACCTTC.

J is TRBJ1-1 and V is TRBV20-1; TRBD1 matches 9 bases. Looked up from germline, CDR1 is DFQATT and CDR2 is SNEGSKA (reference sequence). This CDR3 is built from 15 residues. V lost 1 base to trimming and J lost 4 bases; unmatched junction nucleotides: 7. CDR3 nucleotides: TGCAGTGCTAGAGCACCCGGGACAGGGACCACTGAAGCTTTCTTT. Translating gives CSARAPGTGTTEAFF.